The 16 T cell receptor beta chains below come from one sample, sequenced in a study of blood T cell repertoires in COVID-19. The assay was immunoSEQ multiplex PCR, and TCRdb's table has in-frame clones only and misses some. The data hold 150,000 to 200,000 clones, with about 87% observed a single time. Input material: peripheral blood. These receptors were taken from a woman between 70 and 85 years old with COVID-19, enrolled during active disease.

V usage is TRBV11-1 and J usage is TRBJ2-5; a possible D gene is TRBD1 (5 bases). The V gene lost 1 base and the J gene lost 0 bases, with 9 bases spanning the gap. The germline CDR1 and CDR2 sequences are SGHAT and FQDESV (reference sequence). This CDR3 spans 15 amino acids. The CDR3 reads CASSLGPTDQETQYF. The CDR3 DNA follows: TGTGCCAGCAGCTTAGGCCCGACAGACCAAGAGACCCAGTACTTC.

CDR3 sequence reads: CASSYGTSGRETGELFF. In nucleotides, the CDR3 is TGTGCCAGCAGTTACGGGACTAGCGGGAGGGAGACCGGGGAGCTGTTTTTT. The chain joins TRBV6-2 or TRBV6-3 to TRBJ2-2; 16 bases are a match to TRBD2. CDR3 length: 17 residues. Germline-derived CDR1 and CDR2 are MNHEY and SVGEGT. Trimming removed 2 bases from V and 5 bases from J; junction bases left unmatched: 2.

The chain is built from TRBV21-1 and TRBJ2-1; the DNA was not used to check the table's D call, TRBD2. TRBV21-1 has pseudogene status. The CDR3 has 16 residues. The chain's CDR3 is CASSCGCRREMNEQFF. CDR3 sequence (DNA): TGTGCCAGCAGCTGTGGCTGTAGGCGGGAGATGAATGAGCAGTTCTTC.

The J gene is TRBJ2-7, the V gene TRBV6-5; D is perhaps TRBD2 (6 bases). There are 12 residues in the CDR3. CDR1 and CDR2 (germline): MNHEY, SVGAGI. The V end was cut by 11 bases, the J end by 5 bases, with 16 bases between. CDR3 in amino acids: CAAGKGVHEQYF. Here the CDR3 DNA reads TGTGCCGCGGGGAAAGGCGTCCACGAGCAGTACTTC.

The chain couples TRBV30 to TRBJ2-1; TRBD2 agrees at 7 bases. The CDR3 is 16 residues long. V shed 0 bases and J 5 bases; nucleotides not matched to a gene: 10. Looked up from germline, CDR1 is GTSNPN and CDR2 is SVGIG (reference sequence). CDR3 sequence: CAWSVGASGNNNEQFF. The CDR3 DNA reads TGTGCCTGGAGTGTAGGGGCTAGCGGAAACAACAATGAGCAGTTCTTC.

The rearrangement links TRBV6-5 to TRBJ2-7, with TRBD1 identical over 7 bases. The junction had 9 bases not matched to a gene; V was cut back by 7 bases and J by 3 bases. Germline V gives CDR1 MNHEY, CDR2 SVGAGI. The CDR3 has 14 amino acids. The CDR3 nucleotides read TGTGCCAGCACACGACAGGGAAGTCTCTACGAGCAGTACTTC. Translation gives CASTRQGSLYEQYF.

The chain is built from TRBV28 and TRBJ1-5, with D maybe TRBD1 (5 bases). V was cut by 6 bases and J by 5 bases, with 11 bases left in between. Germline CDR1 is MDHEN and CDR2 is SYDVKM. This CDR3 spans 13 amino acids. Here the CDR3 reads CASRGREHQPQHF. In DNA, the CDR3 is TGTGCCAGCAGGGGGCGGGAGCATCAGCCCCAGCATTTT.

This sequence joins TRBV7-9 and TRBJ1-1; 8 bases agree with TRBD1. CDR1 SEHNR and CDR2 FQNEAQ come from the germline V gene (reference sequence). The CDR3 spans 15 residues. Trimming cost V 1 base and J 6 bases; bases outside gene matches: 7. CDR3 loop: CASSLVGRGPSEAFF. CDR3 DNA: TGTGCCAGCAGCTTAGTAGGCAGGGGGCCATCTGAAGCTTTCTTT.

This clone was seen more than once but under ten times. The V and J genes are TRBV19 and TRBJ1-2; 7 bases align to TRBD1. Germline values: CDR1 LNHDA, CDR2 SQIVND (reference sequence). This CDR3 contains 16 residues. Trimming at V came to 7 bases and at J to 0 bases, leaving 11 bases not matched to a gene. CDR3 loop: CASTNWGTVTNYGYTF. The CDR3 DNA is TGTGCCAGTACTAATTGGGGGACAGTAACTAACTATGGCTACACCTTC.

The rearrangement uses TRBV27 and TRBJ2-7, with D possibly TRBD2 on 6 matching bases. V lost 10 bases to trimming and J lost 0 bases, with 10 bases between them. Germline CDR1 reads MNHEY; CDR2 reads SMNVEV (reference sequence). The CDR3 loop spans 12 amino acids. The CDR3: CAIGTPSYEQYF. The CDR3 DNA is TGTGCCATAGGGACTCCCTCCTACGAGCAGTACTTC.

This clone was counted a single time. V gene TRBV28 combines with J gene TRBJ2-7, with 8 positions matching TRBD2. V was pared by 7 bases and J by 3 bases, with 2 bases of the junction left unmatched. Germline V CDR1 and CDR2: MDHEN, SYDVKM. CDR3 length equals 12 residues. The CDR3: CASNSGSYEQYF. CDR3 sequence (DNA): TGTGCCAGCAACAGCGGGAGCTACGAGCAGTACTTC.

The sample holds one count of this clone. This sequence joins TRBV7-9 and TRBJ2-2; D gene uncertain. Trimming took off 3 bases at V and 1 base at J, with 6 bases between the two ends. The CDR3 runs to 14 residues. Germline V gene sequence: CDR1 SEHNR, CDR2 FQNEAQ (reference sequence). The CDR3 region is CASSFAENTGELFF. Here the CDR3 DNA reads TGTGCCAGCAGCTTTGCAGAGAACACCGGGGAGCTGTTTTTT.

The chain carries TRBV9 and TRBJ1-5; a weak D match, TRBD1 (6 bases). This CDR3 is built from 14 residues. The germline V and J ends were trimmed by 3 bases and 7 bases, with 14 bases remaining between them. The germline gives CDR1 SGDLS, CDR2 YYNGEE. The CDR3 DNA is TGTGCCAGCAGCGAGTGGGGGGGCGAGCAGCCCCAGCATTTT. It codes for CASSEWGGEQPQHF.

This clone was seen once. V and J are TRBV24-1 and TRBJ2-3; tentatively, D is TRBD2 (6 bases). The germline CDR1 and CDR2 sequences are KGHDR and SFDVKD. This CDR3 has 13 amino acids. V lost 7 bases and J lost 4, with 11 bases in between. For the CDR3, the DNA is TGTGCCACCAGGGGACGGAGGGCAGATACGCAGTATTTT. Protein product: CATRGRRADTQYF.

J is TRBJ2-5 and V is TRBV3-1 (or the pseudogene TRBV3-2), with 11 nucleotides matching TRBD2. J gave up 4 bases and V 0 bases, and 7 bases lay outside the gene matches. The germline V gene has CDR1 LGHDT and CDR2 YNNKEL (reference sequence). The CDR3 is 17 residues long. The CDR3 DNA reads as TGTGCCAGCAGCCAAGAAGGGCTAGCGGGAGGAGGAGAGACCCAGTACTTC. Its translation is CASSQEGLAGGGETQYF.

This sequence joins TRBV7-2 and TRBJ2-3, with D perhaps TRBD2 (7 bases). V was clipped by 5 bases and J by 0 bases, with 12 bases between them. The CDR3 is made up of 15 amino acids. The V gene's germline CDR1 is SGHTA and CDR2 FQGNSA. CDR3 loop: CASSRGAESTDTQYF. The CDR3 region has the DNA TGTGCCAGCAGCCGGGGGGCAGAAAGCACAGATACGCAGTATTTT.